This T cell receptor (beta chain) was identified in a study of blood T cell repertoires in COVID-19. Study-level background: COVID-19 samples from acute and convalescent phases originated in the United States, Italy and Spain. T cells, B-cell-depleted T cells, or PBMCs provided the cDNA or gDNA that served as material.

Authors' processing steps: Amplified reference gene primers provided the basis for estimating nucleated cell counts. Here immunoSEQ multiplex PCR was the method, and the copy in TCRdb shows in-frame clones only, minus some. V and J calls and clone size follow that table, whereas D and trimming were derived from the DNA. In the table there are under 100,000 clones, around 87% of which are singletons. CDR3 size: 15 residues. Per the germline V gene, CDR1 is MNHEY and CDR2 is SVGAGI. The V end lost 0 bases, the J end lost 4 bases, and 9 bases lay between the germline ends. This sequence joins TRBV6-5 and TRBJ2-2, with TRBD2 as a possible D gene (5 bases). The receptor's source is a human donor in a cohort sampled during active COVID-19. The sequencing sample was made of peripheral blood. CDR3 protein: CASSYSSLATGELFF. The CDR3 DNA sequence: TGTGCCAGCAGTTACTCGAGTCTAGCCACCGGGGAGCTGTTTTTT.